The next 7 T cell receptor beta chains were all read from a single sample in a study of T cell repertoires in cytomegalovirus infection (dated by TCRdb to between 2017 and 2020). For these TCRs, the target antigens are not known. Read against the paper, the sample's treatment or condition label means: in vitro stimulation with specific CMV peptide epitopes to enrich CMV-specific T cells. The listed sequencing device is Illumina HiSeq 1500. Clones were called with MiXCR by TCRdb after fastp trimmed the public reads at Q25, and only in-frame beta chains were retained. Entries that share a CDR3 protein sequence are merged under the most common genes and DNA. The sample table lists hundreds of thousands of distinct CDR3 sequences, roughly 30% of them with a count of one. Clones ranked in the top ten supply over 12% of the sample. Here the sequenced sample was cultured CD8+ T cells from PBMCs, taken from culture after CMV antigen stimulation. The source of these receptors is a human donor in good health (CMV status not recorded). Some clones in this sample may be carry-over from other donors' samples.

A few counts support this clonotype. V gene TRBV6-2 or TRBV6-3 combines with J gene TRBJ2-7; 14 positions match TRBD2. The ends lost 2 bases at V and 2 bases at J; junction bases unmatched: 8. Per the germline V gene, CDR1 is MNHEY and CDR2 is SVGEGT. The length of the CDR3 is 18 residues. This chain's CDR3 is CASSYGTSGGLSTYEQYF. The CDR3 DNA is TGTGCCAGCAGTTACGGGACTAGCGGGGGCCTATCCACCTACGAGCAGTACTTC.

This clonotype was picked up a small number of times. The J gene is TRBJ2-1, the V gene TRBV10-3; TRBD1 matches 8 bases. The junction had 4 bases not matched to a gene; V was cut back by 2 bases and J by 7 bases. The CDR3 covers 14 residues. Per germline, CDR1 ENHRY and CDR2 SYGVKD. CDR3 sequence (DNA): TGTGCCATCAGTGAGCCCGACAGGGGAAATGAGCAGTTCTTC. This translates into CAISEPDRGNEQFF.

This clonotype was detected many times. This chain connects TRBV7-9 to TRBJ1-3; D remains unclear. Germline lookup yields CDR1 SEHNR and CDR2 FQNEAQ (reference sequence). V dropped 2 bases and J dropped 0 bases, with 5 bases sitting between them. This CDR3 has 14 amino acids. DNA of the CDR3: TGTGCCAGCAGCTTAAACCCCTCTGGAAACACCATATATTTT. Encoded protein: CASSLNPSGNTIYF.

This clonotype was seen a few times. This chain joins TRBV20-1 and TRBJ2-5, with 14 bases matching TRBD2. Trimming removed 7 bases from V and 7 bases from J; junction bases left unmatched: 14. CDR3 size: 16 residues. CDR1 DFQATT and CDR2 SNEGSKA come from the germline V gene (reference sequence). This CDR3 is CSVPGLAGAPPGTQYF. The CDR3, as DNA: TGCAGTGTCCCGGGACTAGCGGGGGCCCCCCCCGGGACCCAGTACTTC.

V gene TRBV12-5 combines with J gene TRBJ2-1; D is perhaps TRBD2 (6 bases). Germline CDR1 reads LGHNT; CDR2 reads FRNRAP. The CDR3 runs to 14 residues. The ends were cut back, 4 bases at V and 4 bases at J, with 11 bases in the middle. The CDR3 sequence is CASGSPREYNEQFF. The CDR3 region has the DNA TGTGCTAGTGGTTCCCCCCGGGAGTACAATGAGCAGTTCTTC.

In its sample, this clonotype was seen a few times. The CDR3 here is CASSFVVQGVGYSNQPQHF. The CDR3 DNA is TGTGCCAGCAGCTTTGTTGTACAGGGGGTGGGGTATAGCAATCAGCCCCAGCATTTT. The chain carries TRBV7-9 and TRBJ1-5; 8 bases are a match to TRBD1. Per the germline V gene, CDR1 is SEHNR and CDR2 is FQNEAQ (reference sequence). The CDR3 has 19 residues. V trimming: 3 bases; J trimming: 0 bases; junction bases outside the gene matches: 13.

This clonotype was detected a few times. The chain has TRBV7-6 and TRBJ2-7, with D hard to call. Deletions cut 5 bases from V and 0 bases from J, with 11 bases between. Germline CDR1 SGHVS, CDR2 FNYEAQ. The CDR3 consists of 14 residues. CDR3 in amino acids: CASSQDGFSYEQYV. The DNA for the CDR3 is TGTGCCAGCAGCCAAGACGGATTCTCCTACGAGCAGTACGTC.